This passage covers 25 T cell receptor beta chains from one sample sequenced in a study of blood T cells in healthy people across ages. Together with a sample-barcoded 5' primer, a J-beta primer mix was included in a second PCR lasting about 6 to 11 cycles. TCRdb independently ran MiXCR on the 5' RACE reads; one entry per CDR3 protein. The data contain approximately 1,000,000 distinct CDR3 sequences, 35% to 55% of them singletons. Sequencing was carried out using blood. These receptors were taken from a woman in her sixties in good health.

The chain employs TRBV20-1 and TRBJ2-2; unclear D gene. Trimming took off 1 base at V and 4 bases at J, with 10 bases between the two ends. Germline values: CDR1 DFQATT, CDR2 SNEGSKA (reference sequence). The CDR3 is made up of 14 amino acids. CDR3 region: CSARGGEFTGELFF. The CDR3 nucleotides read TGCAGTGCTAGAGGAGGAGAGTTCACCGGGGAGCTGTTTTTT.

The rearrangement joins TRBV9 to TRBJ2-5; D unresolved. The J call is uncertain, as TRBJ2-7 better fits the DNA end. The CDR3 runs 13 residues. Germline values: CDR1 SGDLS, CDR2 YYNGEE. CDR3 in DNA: TGTGCCAGCAGCGTTGGACCCGCTGACGAGCAGTACTTC. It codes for CASSVGPADEQYF.

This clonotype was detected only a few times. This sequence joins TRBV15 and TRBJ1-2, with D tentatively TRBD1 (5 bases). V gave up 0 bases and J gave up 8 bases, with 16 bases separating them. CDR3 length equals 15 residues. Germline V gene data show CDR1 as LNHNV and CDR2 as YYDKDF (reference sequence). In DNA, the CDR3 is TGTGCCACCAGCAGAGATTTTGGGGGAATAGAGGGCTACACCTTC. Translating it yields CATSRDFGGIEGYTF.

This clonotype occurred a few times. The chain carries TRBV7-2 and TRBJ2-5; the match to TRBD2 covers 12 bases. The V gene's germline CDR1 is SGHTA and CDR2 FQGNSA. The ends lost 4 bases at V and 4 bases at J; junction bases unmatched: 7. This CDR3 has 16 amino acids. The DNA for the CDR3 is TGTGCCAGCAGCTCCAGACTAGCGGGAGTGGTAGAGACCCAGTACTTC. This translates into CASSSRLAGVVETQYF.

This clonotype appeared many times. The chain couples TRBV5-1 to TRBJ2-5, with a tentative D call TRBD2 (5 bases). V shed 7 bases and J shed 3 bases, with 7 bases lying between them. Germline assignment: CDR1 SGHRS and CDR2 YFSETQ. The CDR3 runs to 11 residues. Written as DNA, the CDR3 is TGCGCCAGCGGAGCGGAAGAGACCCAGTACTTC. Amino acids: CASGAEETQYF. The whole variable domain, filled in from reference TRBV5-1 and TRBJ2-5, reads KAGVTQTPRYLIKTRGQQVTLSCSPISGHRSVSWYQQTPGQGLQFLFEYFSETQRNKGNFPGRFSGRQFSNSRSEMNVSTLELGDSALYLCASGAEETQYFGPGTRLLVL.

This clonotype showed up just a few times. The CDR3 loop reads CSVGGTTYEQYF. The CDR3 DNA is TGCAGCGTCGGAGGGACTACCTACGAGCAGTACTTC. This chain joins TRBV29-1 and TRBJ2-7; TRBD2 agrees at 7 bases. Germline CDR1 SQVTM, CDR2 ANQGSEA. The CDR3 is 12 amino acids. V was clipped by 6 bases and J by 2 bases; unmatched bases: 4.

CDR3 protein: CACTPGTFYEQYF. DNA for the CDR3: TGTGCCTGCACCCCCGGGACTTTCTACGAGCAGTACTTC. V is TRBV6-6 and J is TRBJ2-7; D perhaps matches TRBD2 (6 bases). CDR1 is MNHNY and CDR2 is SVGAGI in the germline V gene (reference sequence). Trimming stripped 11 bases from V and 3 bases from J, with 17 bases between. CDR3 size: 13 residues.

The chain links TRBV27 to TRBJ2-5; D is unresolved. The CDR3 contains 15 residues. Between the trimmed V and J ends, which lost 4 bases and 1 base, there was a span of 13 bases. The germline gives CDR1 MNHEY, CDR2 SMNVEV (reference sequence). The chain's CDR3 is CASSSLVGAQETQYF. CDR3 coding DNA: TGTGCCAGCAGTTCCCTCGTCGGCGCCCAAGAGACCCAGTACTTC.

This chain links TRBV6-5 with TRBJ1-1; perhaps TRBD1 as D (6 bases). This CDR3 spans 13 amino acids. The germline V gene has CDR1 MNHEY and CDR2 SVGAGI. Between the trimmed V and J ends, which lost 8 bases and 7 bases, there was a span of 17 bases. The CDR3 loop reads CASLAQGLGEAFF. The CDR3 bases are TGTGCCAGCTTAGCACAGGGATTGGGTGAAGCTTTCTTT.

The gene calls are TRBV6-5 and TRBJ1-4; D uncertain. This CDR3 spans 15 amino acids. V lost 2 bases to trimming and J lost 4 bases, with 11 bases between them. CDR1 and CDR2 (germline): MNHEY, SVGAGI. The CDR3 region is CASSYRRSLNEKLFF. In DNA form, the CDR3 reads TGTGCCAGCAGTTACCGGCGGTCCCTTAATGAAAAACTGTTTTTT.

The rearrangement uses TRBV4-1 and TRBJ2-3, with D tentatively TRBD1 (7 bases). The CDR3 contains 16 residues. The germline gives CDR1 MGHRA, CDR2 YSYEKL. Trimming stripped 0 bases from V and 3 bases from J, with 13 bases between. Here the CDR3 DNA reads TGCGCCAGCAGCCAAGATTGGAGGGGGCAGACAGATACGCAGTATTTT. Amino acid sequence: CASSQDWRGQTDTQYF.

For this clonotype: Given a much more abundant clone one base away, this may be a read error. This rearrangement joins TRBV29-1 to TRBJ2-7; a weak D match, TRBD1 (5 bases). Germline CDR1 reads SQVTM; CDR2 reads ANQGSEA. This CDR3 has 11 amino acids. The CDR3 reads CSGEDSYEQYF. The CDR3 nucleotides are TGCAGCGGTGAAGACAGCTACGAGCAGTACTTC.

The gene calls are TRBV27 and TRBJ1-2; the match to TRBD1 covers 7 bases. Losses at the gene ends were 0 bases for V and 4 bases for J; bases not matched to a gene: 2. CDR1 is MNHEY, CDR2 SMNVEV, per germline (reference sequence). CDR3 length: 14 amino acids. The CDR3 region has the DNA TGTGCCAGCAGTTTATCGGACAGGAGCTATGGCTACACCTTC. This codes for CASSLSDRSYGYTF.

As DNA, the CDR3 is TGTGCCAGCAGTTCCCAGACTAGCGGGAGACCCTTCTACGAGCAGTACTTC. It yields the protein CASSSQTSGRPFYEQYF. The chain combines TRBV12-3 or TRBV12-4 with TRBJ2-5, with 12 bases lining up with TRBD2. The tail of the sequence fits TRBJ2-7 better, so the J call may be wrong. There are 17 residues in the CDR3.

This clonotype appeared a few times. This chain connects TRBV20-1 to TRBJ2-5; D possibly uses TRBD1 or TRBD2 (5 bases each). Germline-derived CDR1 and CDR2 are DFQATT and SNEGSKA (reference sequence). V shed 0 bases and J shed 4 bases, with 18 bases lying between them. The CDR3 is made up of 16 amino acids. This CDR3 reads CSARDPRGSRGETQYF. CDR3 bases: TGCAGTGCTAGAGATCCACGGGGCTCAAGGGGAGAGACCCAGTACTTC.

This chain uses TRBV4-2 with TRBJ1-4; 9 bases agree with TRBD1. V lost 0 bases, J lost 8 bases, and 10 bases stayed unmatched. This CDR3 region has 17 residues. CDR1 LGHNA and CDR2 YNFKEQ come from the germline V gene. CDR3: CASSQDPTLTGGEKLFF. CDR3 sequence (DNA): TGTGCCAGCAGCCAAGATCCCACCTTGACAGGGGGGGAAAAACTGTTTTTT.

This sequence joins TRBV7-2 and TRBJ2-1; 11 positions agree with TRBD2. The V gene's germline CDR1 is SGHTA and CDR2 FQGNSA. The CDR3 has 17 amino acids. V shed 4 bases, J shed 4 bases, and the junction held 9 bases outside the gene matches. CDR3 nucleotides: TGTGCCAGCAGCTATCCTAGCGGGAGGAATGCGTACAATGAGCAGTTCTTC. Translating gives CASSYPSGRNAYNEQFF. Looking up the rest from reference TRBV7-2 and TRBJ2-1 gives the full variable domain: GAGVSQSPSNKVTEKGKDVELRCDPISGHTALYWYRQSLGQGLEFLIYFQGNSAPDKSGLPSDRFSAERTGGSVSTLTIQRTQQEDSAVYLCASSYPSGRNAYNEQFFGPGTRLTVL.

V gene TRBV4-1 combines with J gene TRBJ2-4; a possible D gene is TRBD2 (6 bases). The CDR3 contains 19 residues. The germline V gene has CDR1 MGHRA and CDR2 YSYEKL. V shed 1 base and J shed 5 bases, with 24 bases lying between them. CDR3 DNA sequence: TGCGCCAGCAGCCAAGGTCCGGTCCCAGGGAGGCGGGCCGAAAACATTCAGTACTTC. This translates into CASSQGPVPGRRAENIQYF.

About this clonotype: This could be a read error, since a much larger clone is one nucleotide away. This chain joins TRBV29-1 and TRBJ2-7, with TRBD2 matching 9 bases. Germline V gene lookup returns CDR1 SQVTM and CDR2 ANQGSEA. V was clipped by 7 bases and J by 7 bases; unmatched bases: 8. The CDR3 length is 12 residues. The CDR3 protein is CSARTSVNEQYF. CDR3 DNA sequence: TGCAGCGCAAGGACTAGCGTCAATGAGCAGTACTTC.

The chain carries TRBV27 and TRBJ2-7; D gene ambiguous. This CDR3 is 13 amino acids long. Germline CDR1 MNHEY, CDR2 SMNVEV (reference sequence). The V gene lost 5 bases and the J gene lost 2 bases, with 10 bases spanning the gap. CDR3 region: CASSPANTYEQYF. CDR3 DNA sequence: TGTGCCAGCAGTCCCGCTAATACCTACGAGCAGTACTTC.

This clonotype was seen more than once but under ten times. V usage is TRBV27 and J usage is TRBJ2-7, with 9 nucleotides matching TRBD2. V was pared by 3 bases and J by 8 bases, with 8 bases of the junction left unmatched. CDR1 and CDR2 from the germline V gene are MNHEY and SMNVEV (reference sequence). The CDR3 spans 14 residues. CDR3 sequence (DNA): TGTGCCAGCAGTTTTTCCAGCGGGAGGCGTCAGCAGTACTTC. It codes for CASSFSSGRRQQYF.

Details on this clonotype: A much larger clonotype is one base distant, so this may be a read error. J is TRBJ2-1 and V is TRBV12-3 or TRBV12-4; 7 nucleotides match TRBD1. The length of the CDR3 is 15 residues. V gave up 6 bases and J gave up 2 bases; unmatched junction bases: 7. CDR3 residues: CASSLDRDTYNEQFF. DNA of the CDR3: TGTGCCAGCAGCCTTGACAGGGACACCTACAATGAGCAGTTCTTC.

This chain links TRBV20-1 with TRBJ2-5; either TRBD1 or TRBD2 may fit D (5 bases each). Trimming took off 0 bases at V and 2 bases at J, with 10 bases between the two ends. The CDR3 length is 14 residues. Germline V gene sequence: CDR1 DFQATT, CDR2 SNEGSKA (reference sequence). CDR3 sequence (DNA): TGCAGTGCTAGAGATGTGGGGGAGCAAGAGACCCAGTACTTC. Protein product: CSARDVGEQETQYF.

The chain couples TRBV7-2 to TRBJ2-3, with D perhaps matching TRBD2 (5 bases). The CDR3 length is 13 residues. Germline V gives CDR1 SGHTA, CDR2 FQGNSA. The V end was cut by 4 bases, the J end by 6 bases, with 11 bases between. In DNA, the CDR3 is TGTGCCAGCAGCTCACTAGTCTCGGATACGCAGTATTTT. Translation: CASSSLVSDTQYF.

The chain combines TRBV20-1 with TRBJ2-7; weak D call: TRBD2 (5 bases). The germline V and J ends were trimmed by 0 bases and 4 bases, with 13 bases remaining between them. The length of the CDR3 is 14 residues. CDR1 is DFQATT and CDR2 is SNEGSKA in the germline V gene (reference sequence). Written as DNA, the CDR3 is TGCAGTGCTAGAGATCGGGAAGGGATGTACGAGCAGTACTTC. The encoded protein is CSARDREGMYEQYF.